This T cell receptor (beta chain) derives from a study of PD-L1 blockade in urothelial cancer. Study-wide context: At some point between 2014 and 2016 therapy began: atezolizumab 1,200 mg intravenously every 3 weeks. Patients' histories included 0 to 3 prior chemotherapy regimens.

This clone was picked up one time. TCRdb's table, derived via immunoSEQ multiplex PCR, lists solely in-frame clones and lacks some. The sample has roughly 24,000 clones, around 88% seen once. Trimming pared 1 base from V and 5 bases from J, leaving 9 bases between. CDR3 length: 14 amino acids. CDR1 is SGHTA, CDR2 FQGNSA, per germline. Here the sequenced sample was PBMCs, taken around atezolizumab (anti-PD-L1) treatment. The clonotype was recovered from a man aged 60-69 years with urothelial cancer. V usage is TRBV7-2 and J usage is TRBJ1-5, with D hard to call. The CDR3 here is CASSLEHGYQPQHF. CDR3 coding DNA: TGTGCCAGCAGCTTAGAGCACGGTTATCAGCCCCAGCATTTT.